A single T cell receptor beta chain is shown here with its context. The table came from immunoSEQ multiplex PCR; TCRdb's copy has only in-frame clones and leaves some out. This sample has tens of thousands of clones; more than 75% occur once, and the top ten carry 2% to 3%. Systemic immunosuppression or autoimmune disease history was grounds to exclude patients. This entry belongs to a study of OX40 agonist ivuxolimab in advanced cancers. Sequences were derived from CD4+ or CD8+ T cells sorted from blood, sampled in a trial of the OX40 agonist ivuxolimab. This sequence originates from an adult with an advanced solid tumor such as melanoma, head and neck, liver or kidney cancer.

CDR3 sequence reads: CASSRGVTDTQYF. CDR3 nucleotide sequence: TGCGCCAGCAGTAGGGGGGTCACAGATACGCAGTATTTT. This rearrangement joins TRBV5-1 to TRBJ2-3; perhaps D is TRBD1 or TRBD2 (6 bases each). The V gene's germline CDR1 is SGHRS and CDR2 YFSETQ. This CDR3 is built from 13 residues. Deletions cut 5 bases from V and 2 bases from J, with 9 bases between.